This entry features one TCR beta chain sequence. Stated time point: newly diagnosed GD, antithyroid drugs for less than 3 months. Making the TCR library involved RNA that had been extracted from PBMCs. Germline V gene lookup returns CDR1 KGHSH and CDR2 LQKENI. This CDR3 region has 17 residues. With V trimmed by 1 base and J by 3 bases, 6 bases remained unmatched. This record belongs to a study of regulatory T cells in long-lasting Graves disease. Construction of TCR beta libraries relied on iRepertoire HTBI primers and on Arm-PCR targeting CDR3 regions. Using its own MiXCR run on the multiplex PCR reads, TCRdb lists one record per CDR3 protein. The repertoire holds approximately 360,000 distinct CDR3 sequences, with about 12% as singletons. These same data were also listed under a study on T cells in Graves' hyperthyroidism and ophthalmopathy. That paper notes: An initial round of RT-PCR targeting the TCR CDR3 relied on the HTBI primer set. The model anticipated ophthalmopathy a median 6.5 months pre-onset.

This material consisted of peripheral blood mononuclear cells (PBMCs), taken at new diagnosis, from a patient treated with antithyroid drugs. This clonotype was obtained from a woman aged 18-29 years with Graves disease. The rearrangement joins TRBV18 to TRBJ1-3; 10 nucleotides line up with TRBD1. CDR3 protein: CASSPLRQGAFGNTIYF. Here the CDR3 DNA reads TGTGCCAGCTCACCACTACGACAGGGGGCGTTTGGAAACACCATATATTTT.